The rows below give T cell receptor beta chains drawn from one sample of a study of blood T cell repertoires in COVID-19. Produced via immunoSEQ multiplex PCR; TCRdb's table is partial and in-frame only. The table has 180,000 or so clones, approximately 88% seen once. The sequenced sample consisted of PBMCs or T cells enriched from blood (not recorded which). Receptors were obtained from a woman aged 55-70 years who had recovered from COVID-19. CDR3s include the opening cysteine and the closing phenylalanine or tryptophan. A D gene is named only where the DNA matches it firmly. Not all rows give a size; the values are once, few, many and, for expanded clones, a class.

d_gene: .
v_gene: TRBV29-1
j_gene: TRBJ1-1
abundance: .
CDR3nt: TGCAGCGCCGCACAGGGTTTGGACACTGAAGCTTTCTTT
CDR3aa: CSAAQGLDTEAFF

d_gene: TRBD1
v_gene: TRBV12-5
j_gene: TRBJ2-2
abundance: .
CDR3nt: TGTGCCTATATTCCTACCGGGACAGGGCTTAACACCGGGGAGCTGTTTTTT
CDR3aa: CAYIPTGTGLNTGELFF

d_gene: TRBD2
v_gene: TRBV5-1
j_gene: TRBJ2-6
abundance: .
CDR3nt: TGCGCCAGCAGCTTGGTAGCGGGACTCTTTTCTGGGGCCAACGTCCTGACTTTC
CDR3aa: CASSLVAGLFSGANVLTF

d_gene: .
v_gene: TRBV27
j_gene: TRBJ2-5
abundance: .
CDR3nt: TGTGCCAGCAGTTTTTGGGGTGGGGAGGAGACCCAGTACTTC
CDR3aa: CASSFWGGEETQYF

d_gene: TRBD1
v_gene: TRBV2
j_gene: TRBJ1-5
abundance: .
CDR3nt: TGTGCCAGCAATATACAGGGGGCTCAGCCCCAGCATTTT
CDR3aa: CASNIQGAQPQHF

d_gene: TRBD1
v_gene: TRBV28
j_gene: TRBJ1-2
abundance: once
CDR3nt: TGTGCCACCACAGGGGGCCATGGCTATGGCTACACCTTC
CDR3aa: CATTGGHGYGYTF

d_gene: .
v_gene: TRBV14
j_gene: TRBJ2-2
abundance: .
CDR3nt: TGTGCCAGCAGCCATGTAGTGGAGGACACCGGGGAGCTGTTTTTT
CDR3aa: CASSHVVEDTGELFF

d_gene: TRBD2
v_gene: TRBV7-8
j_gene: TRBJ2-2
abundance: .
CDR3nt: TGTGCCAGCAGCTCGATAACGGGACTAGGAAACACCGGGGAGCTGTTTTTT
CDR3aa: CASSSITGLGNTGELFF

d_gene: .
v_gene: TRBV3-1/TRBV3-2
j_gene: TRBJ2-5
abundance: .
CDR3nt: TGTGCCAGCAGCCCTAGAAACCAAGAGACCCAGTACTTC
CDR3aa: CASSPRNQETQYF

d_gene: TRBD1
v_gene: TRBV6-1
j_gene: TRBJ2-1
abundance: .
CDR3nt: TGTGCCAGCAGTGATTGGGACAGGGCCCAGCTGTACAATGAGCAGTTCTTC
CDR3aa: CASSDWDRAQLYNEQFF

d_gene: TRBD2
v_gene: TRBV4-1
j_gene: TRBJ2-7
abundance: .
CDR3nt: TGCGCCAGCAGCCAAGTTAGCGCGGGAGGGCCCTACGAGCAGTACTTC
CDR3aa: CASSQVSAGGPYEQYF

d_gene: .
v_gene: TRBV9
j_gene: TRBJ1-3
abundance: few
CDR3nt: TGTGCCAGCAGCGTAACAGACTCTGGAAACACCATATATTTT
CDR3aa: CASSVTDSGNTIYF

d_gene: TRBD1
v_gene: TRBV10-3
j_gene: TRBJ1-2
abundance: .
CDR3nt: TGTGCCATCAGAGAACTTGACAGGGCGAACTATGGCTACACCTTC
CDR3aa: CAIRELDRANYGYTF

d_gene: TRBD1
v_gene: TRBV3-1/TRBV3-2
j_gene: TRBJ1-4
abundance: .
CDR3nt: TGTGCCAGCAGCCAAGTGGGACAGGGTGTAACTAATGAAAAACTGTTTTTT
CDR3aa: CASSQVGQGVTNEKLFF

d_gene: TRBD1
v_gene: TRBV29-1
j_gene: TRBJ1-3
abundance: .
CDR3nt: TGCAGCGTTCAACAGGGGGCAAGCTCTGGAAACACCATATATTTT
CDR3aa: CSVQQGASSGNTIYF

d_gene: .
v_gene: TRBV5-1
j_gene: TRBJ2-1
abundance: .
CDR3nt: TGCGCCAGCACCCCCGGCCAGGTAGCGGTCAATGAGCAGTTCTTC
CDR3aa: CASTPGQVAVNEQFF

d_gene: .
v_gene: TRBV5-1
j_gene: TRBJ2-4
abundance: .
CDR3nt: TGCGCCAGCAGCTTGGACAGGAACAACATTCAGTACTTC
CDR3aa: CASSLDRNNIQYF

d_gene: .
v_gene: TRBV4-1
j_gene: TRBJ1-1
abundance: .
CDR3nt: TGCGCCAGCAGCCAGGGGAGTGTGAACACTGAAGCTTTCTTT
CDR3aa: CASSQGSVNTEAFF